This paragraph covers one TCR beta chain sequence. The sample comes from a study of blood T cell repertoires in COVID-19. The CDR3 has 12 residues. The germline V and J ends were trimmed by 3 bases and 5 bases, with 8 bases remaining between them. CDR1 DFQATT and CDR2 SNEGSKA come from the germline V gene (reference sequence). Assay used: immunoSEQ multiplex PCR; TCRdb lists only in-frame clones, some missing. The sample lists 150,000 to 200,000 clones; approximately 80% were seen once. The chain is built from TRBV20-1 and TRBJ2-1; tentative D call: TRBD2 (5 bases). Material for sequencing was PBMCs or T cells enriched from blood (not recorded which). This clonotype was sampled from a woman aged 45-60 years who had recovered from COVID-19. CDR3: CSASTGNNEQFF. In DNA, the CDR3 is TGCAGTGCTAGTACCGGGAACAATGAGCAGTTCTTC.